The next 11 T cell receptor beta chains were all read from a single sample in a study of T cell responses to AZD1222 COVID-19 vaccine. Clones were sequenced by immunoSEQ multiplex PCR, and TCRdb holds only the in-frame ones, with some missing. The data contain 120,000 to 150,000 clones, approximately 85% of them singletons. Sequences were derived from peripheral blood, sampled 28 days after the second dose of the MenACWY control vaccine. The receptors were sampled from an adult who received the MenACWY meningococcal vaccine as a control.

The J gene is TRBJ2-3, the V gene TRBV15; D is perhaps TRBD2 (5 bases). Germline lookup yields CDR1 LNHNV and CDR2 YYDKDF (reference sequence). The V end was cut by 0 bases, the J end by 3 bases, with 13 bases between. This CDR3 has 16 amino acids. The CDR3 spells CATSREAGLGTDTQYF. CDR3 bases: TGTGCCACCAGCAGAGAGGCGGGCCTGGGGACAGATACGCAGTATTTT.

This clone is deemed medium-sized. The chain is built from TRBV14 and TRBJ1-2, with D maybe TRBD1 (6 bases). The CDR3 is 16 residues long. Germline lookup yields CDR1 SGHDN and CDR2 FVKESK. The V end lost 1 base, the J end lost 7 bases, and 19 bases lay between the germline ends. The CDR3 region is CASSQVNSWGLFGYTF. CDR3 sequence (DNA): TGTGCCAGCAGCCAAGTCAATTCTTGGGGGCTGTTTGGCTACACCTTC.

The genes are TRBV19 and TRBJ2-7, with TRBD1 matching 8 bases. The length of the CDR3 is 12 residues. J was trimmed by 5 bases and V by 6 bases; bases with no gene match: 3. The V gene's germline CDR1 is LNHDA and CDR2 SQIVND (reference sequence). This CDR3 is CASSTGGHEQYF. In DNA, the CDR3 is TGTGCCAGTAGCACAGGGGGGCACGAGCAGTACTTC.

The CDR3 sequence is CATSDPLRGGTTDTQYF. The CDR3, as DNA: TGTGCCACCAGTGATCCGCTGAGGGGGGGAACTACAGATACGCAGTATTTT. V is TRBV24-1 and J is TRBJ2-3, with D maybe TRBD2 (7 bases). Germline V gene data show CDR1 as KGHDR and CDR2 as SFDVKD. Trimming removed 3 bases from V and 3 bases from J, with 18 bases in between. CDR3 size: 17 residues.

The genes are TRBV6-2 or TRBV6-3 and TRBJ1-1; possibly TRBD1 for D (5 bases). Trimming stripped 2 bases from V and 5 bases from J, with 12 bases between. This CDR3 comprises 14 residues. Germline-derived CDR1 and CDR2 are MNHEY and SVGEGT. CDR3 sequence: CASSYRARGTEAFF. The CDR3 nucleotides are TGTGCCAGCAGTTACCGGGCCCGGGGGACTGAAGCTTTCTTT.

A note on this clone: The junction departs from the called germline gene at one end, perhaps through a read error. The chain carries TRBV7-9 and TRBJ1-2; unclear D gene. The CDR3 runs to 14 residues. The V gene's germline CDR1 is SEHNR and CDR2 FQNEAQ (reference sequence). The CDR3: CTSSLYSERYGYTF. In nucleotides, the CDR3 is TGTACCAGCAGCTTATACTCGGAGCGCTATGGCTACACCTTC.

The CDR3 protein is CARSFPRDTHSGANVLTF. Here the CDR3 DNA reads TGTGCCAGAAGCTTCCCCCGGGACACACACTCTGGGGCCAACGTCCTGACTTTC. The chain combines TRBV7-5 with TRBJ2-6; TRBD1 was called by the table and not checked on the DNA. TRBV7-5 is deemed a pseudogene. This CDR3 comprises 18 residues.

This chain links TRBV19 with TRBJ1-2; D is uncertain. The CDR3 has 11 residues. CDR1 and CDR2 (germline): LNHDA, SQIVND (reference sequence). V was trimmed by 8 bases and J by 2 bases, leaving 6 bases between them. CDR3 in amino acids: CASGLNYGYTF. The CDR3 region has the DNA TGTGCCAGTGGGCTAAACTATGGCTACACCTTC.

This CDR3 reads CASRSTGSGNTEAFF. In DNA, the CDR3 is TGTGCCAGCAGAAGTACAGGGTCCGGGAACACTGAAGCTTTCTTT. This chain uses TRBV28 with TRBJ1-1; TRBD1 might be the D (6 bases). CDR3 length equals 15 residues. The germline V gene encodes CDR1 MDHEN and CDR2 SYDVKM. The ends were cut back, 6 bases at V and 1 base at J, with 15 bases in the middle.

Only one count was recorded for this clone. This sequence joins TRBV7-2 and TRBJ2-1, with a tentative D call TRBD2 (6 bases). The CDR3 runs to 13 residues. Germline V gives CDR1 SGHTA, CDR2 FQGNSA. V dropped 3 bases and J dropped 7 bases, with 10 bases sitting between them. CDR3 sequence reads: CASSFLSGNEQFF. The DNA of the CDR3 is TGTGCCAGCAGCTTTCTAAGCGGGAATGAGCAGTTCTTC.

This clone was seen a single time. The gene calls are TRBV30 and TRBJ2-1, with D possibly being TRBD1 (6 bases). The germline gives CDR1 GTSNPN, CDR2 SVGIG (reference sequence). V was trimmed by 6 bases and J by 0 bases, leaving 21 bases between them. The length of the CDR3 is 17 residues. The CDR3 nucleotides are TGTGCCTGTATCCCCCCGCCTGGCAGGGGCTCCTACAATGAGCAGTTCTTC. This encodes CACIPPPGRGSYNEQFF. The complete variable domain, with remaining parts taken from reference TRBV30 and TRBJ2-1, reads SQTIHQWPATLVQPVGSPLSLECTVEGTSNPNLYWYRQAAGRGLQLLFYSVGIGQISSEVPQNLSASRPQDRQFILSSKKLLLSDSGFYLCACIPPPGRGSYNEQFFGPGTRLTVL.